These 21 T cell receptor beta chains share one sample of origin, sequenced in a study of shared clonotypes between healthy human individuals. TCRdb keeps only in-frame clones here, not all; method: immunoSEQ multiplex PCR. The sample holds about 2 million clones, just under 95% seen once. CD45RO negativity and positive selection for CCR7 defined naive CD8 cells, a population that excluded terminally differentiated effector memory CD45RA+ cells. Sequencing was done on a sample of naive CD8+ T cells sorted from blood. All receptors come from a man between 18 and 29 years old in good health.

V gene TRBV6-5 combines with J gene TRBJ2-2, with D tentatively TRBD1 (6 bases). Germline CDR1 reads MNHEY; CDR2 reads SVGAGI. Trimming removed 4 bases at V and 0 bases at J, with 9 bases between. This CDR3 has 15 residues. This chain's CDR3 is CASSWDTANTGELFF. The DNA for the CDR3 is TGTGCCAGCAGTTGGGACACCGCGAACACCGGGGAGCTGTTTTTT.

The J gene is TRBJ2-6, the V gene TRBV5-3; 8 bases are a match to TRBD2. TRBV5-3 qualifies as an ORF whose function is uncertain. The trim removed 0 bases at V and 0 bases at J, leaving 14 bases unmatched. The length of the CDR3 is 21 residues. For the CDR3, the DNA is TGTGCCAGAAGCTTGGCCCCAATAACTAGCGGTGATAGCTCTGGGGCCAACGTCCTGACTTTC. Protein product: CARSLAPITSGDSSGANVLTF.

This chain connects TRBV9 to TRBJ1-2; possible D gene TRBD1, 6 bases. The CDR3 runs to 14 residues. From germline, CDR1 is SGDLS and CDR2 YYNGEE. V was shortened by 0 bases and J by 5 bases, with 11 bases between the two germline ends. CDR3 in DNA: TGTGCCAGCAGCGTAGAAGGGCAGGGGTATGGCTACACCTTC. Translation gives CASSVEGQGYGYTF.

The chain's CDR3 is CASSSQGSTDTQYF. CDR3 DNA sequence: TGCGCCAGCAGTTCCCAGGGCAGCACAGATACGCAGTATTTT. V usage is TRBV10-2 and J usage is TRBJ2-3; D is perhaps TRBD1 (5 bases). The CDR3 runs to 14 residues. CDR1 is WSHSY and CDR2 is SAAADI in the germline V gene. The V end was cut by 5 bases, the J end by 0 bases, with 9 bases between.

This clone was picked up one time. This CDR3 reads CASSYGRGYTF. CDR3 DNA: TGTGCCAGCAGTTACGGACGTGGCTACACCTTC. V and J are TRBV6-6 and TRBJ1-2; D call uncertain. The CDR3 is 11 amino acids. Germline-derived CDR1 and CDR2 are MNHNY and SVGAGI (reference sequence). V was cut by 2 bases and J by 7 bases, with 5 bases left in between.

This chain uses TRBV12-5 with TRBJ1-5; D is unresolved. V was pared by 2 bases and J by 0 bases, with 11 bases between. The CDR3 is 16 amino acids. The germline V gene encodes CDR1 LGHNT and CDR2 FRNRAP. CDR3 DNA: TGTGCTAGTGGTTTGATTCCGAATTATAGCAATCAGCCCCAGCATTTT. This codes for CASGLIPNYSNQPQHF.

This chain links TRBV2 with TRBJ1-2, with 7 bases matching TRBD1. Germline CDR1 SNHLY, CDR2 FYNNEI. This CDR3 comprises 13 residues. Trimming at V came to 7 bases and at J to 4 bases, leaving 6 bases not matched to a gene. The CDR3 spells CASIRGQPYGYTF. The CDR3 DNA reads TGTGCCAGCATTAGGGGACAGCCCTATGGCTACACCTTC.

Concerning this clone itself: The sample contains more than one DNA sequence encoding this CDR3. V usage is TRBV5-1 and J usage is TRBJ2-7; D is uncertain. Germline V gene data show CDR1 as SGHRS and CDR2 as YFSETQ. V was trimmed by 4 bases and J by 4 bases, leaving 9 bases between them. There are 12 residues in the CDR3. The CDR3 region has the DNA TGCGCCAGCAGCCCGGACGGATACGAGCAGTACTTC. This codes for CASSPDGYEQYF.

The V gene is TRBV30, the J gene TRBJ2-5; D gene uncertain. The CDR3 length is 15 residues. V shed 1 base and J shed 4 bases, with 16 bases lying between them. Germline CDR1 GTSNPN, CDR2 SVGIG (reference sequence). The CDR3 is CAWSEPAFGAETQYF. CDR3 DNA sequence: TGTGCCTGGAGTGAACCCGCCTTTGGTGCAGAGACCCAGTACTTC.

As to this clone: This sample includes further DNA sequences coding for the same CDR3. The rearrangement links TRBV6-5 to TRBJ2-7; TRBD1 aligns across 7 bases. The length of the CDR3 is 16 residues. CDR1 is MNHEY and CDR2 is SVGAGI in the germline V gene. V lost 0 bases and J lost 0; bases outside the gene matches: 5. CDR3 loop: CASSYSAGQVSYEQYF. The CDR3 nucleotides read TGTGCCAGCAGTTACTCGGCAGGACAGGTCTCCTACGAGCAGTACTTC.

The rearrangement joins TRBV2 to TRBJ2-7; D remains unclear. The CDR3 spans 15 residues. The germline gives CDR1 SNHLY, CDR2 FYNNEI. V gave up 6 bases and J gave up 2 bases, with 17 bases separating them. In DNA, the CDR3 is TGTGCCAGCAGCCAGGACCCCTTGAGCACCTACGAGCAGTACTTC. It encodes CASSQDPLSTYEQYF.

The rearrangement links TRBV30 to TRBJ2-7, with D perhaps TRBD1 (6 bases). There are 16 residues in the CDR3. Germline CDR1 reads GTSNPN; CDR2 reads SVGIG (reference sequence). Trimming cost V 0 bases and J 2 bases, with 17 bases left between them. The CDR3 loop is CAWSVHRTAATYEQYF. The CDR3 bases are TGTGCCTGGAGTGTACACAGGACAGCCGCAACCTACGAGCAGTACTTC. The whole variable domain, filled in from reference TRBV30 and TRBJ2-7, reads SQTIHQWPATLVQPVGSPLSLECTVEGTSNPNLYWYRQAAGRGLQLLFYSVGIGQISSEVPQNLSASRPQDRQFILSSKKLLLSDSGFYLCAWSVHRTAATYEQYFGPGTRLTVT.

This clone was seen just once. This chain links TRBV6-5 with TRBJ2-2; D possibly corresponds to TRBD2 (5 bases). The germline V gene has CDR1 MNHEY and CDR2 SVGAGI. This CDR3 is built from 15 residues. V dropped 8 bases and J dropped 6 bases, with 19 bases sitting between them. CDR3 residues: CASFSGSIWAGELFF. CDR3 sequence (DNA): TGTGCCAGCTTTTCGGGATCTATTTGGGCCGGGGAGCTGTTTTTT.

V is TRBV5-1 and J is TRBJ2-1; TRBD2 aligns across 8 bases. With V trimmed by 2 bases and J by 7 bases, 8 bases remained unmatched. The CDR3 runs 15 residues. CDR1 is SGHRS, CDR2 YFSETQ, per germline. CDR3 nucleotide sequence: TGCGCCAGCAGCTTCAGATACGGGGGGGCGAATGAGCAGTTCTTC. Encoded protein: CASSFRYGGANEQFF.

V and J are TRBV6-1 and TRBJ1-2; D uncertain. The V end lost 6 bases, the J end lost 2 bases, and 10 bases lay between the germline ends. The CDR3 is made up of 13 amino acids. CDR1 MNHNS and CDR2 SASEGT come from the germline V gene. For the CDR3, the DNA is TGTGCCAGCAGGATGGACGGGAACTATGGCTACACCTTC. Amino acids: CASRMDGNYGYTF.

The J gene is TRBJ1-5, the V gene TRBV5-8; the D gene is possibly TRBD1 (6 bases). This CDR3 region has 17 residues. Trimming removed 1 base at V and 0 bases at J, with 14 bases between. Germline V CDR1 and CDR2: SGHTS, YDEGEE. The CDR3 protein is CASSLTGQYYSNQPQHF. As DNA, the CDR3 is TGTGCCAGCAGCTTGACTGGACAGTATTATAGCAATCAGCCCCAGCATTTT.

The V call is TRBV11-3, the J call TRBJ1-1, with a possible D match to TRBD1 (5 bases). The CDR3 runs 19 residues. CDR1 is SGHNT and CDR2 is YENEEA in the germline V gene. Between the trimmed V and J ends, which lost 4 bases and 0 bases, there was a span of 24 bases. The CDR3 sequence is CASSYPNEAGCGMNTEAFF. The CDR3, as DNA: TGTGCCAGCAGCTATCCGAACGAAGCAGGGTGTGGGATGAACACTGAAGCTTTCTTT.

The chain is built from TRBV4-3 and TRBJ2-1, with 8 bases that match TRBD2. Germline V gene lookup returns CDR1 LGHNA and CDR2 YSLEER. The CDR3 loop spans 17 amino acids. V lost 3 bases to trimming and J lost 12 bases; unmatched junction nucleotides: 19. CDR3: CASSQEISGTREGWQFF. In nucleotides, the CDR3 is TGCGCCAGCAGCCAGGAAATTAGCGGGACCCGAGAGGGATGGCAGTTCTTC.

Here the CDR3 reads CASSESAGGGETQYF. The CDR3 DNA reads TGCGCCAGCAGTGAATCGGCAGGGGGCGGAGAGACCCAGTACTTC. The chain uses TRBV10-1 and TRBJ2-5; 8 bases fit TRBD1. V shed 3 bases and J 4 bases; nucleotides not matched to a gene: 7. Germline lookup yields CDR1 WNHNN and CDR2 SYGVQD (reference sequence). The CDR3 covers 15 residues.

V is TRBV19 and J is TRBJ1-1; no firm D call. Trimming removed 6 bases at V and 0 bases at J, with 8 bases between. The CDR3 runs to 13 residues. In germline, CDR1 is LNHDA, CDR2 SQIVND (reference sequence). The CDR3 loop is CASSGPLNTEAFF. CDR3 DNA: TGTGCCAGTAGCGGACCTTTGAACACTGAAGCTTTCTTT.

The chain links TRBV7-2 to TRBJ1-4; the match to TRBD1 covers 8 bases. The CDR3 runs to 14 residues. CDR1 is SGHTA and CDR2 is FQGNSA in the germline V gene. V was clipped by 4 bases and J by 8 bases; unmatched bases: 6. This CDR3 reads CASSSGTGGEKLFF. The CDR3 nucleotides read TGTGCCAGCAGCTCCGGGACAGGAGGCGAAAAACTGTTTTTT. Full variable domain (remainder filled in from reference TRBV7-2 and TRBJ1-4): GAGVSQSPSNKVTEKGKDVELRCDPISGHTALYWYRQSLGQGLEFLIYFQGNSAPDKSGLPSDRFSAERTGGSVSTLTIQRTQQEDSAVYLCASSSGTGGEKLFFGSGTQLSVL.